The 16 T cell receptor beta chains presented below share a single source sample, sequenced in a study of Ad26.COV2.S vaccination and SARS-CoV-2 variants. Generated by immunoSEQ multiplex PCR, the TCRdb table keeps only in-frame clones and is missing some. The table records about 350,000 clones, 85% of them present only once. Specified treatment: over 15 received Ad26.COV2.S at low or high dose, single or two shots; 5 received placebo; per-sample allocation not given. Material that was analyzed had been drawn on day 63 after the first vaccine or placebo injection. The sequencing here drew on peripheral blood, taken in a trial of Ad26.COV2.S vaccine versus placebo. The receptors derive from a person between 18 and 59 years old who received the Ad26.COV2.S COVID-19 vaccine or a placebo.

The CDR3 DNA follows: TGCGCCAGCAGCCAAGGTGGGGAGGGGCTGAATGAAAAACTGTTTTTT. This gives the protein CASSQGGEGLNEKLFF. The rearrangement links TRBV4-3 to TRBJ1-4, with D possibly being TRBD1 (5 bases). Looked up from germline, CDR1 is LGHNA and CDR2 is YSLEER. The CDR3 has 16 amino acids. V gave up 1 base and J gave up 5 bases, with 14 bases separating them.

This sequence joins TRBV5-1 and TRBJ2-5, with D perhaps assigned TRBD1 or TRBD2 (7 bases each). Germline V gives CDR1 SGHRS, CDR2 YFSETQ. V lost 4 bases to trimming and J lost 5 bases, with 15 bases between them. The CDR3 totals 14 residues. For the CDR3, the DNA is TGCGCCAGCAGCCTGACTAGCAGGGGGGAGACCCAGTACTTC. It translates to CASSLTSRGETQYF.

The chain combines TRBV6-7 with TRBJ2-7; D gene uncertain. TRBV6-7 has ORF status, its function being uncertain. V was trimmed by 4 bases and J by 0 bases, leaving 16 bases between them. The CDR3 is made up of 16 amino acids. The CDR3 DNA follows: TGTGCCAGCAGTTCCCTCCCGACACGTAGCTCCTACGAGCAGTACTTC. Translated: CASSSLPTRSSYEQYF.

The chain's CDR3 is CAIRRDNANYGYTF. CDR3 bases: TGTGCCATCAGGCGGGACAATGCTAACTATGGCTACACCTTC. The rearrangement joins TRBV10-3 to TRBJ1-2, with D perhaps matching TRBD1 (6 bases). The V gene lost 6 bases and the J gene lost 0 bases, with 11 bases spanning the gap. Looked up from germline, CDR1 is ENHRY and CDR2 is SYGVKD. The CDR3 sequence is 14 residues long.

This chain uses TRBV3-1 (or the pseudogene TRBV3-2) with TRBJ1-1, with 9 bases fitting TRBD1. Germline values: CDR1 LGHDT, CDR2 YNNKEL (reference sequence). J was trimmed by 2 bases and V by 5 bases; bases with no gene match: 3. The CDR3 sequence is 14 residues long. The CDR3 spells CASSLGQGNTEAFF. The DNA of the CDR3 is TGTGCCAGCAGCTTGGGACAGGGTAACACTGAAGCTTTCTTT.

J is TRBJ2-7 and V is TRBV7-2; D gene ambiguous. The V gene lost 1 base and the J gene lost 6 bases, with 13 bases spanning the gap. The germline gives CDR1 SGHTA, CDR2 FQGNSA. CDR3 length: 14 amino acids. CDR3 loop: CASSLDPLPGEQYF. The CDR3 nucleotides read TGTGCCAGCAGCTTAGACCCCCTCCCGGGCGAGCAGTACTTC.

The chain joins TRBV19 to TRBJ1-2; D not resolved. V lost 4 bases and J 1 base, leaving 10 bases between the germline ends. This CDR3 is built from 14 residues. Per the germline V gene, CDR1 is LNHDA and CDR2 is SQIVND (reference sequence). The CDR3 DNA sequence: TGTGCCAGTAGTACACGGTTTTATAACTATGGCTACACCTTC. Protein: CASSTRFYNYGYTF.

This rearrangement joins TRBV9 to TRBJ2-5; 9 nucleotides line up with TRBD2. CDR1 and CDR2 (germline): SGDLS, YYNGEE. The CDR3 runs to 16 residues. Unmatched junction bases numbered 8, after V lost 0 bases and J lost 5 bases. The CDR3 DNA is TGTGCCAGCAGCGTAGGGTTAGCGGGGGCCCAGGAGACCCAGTACTTC. Translated, it gives CASSVGLAGAQETQYF.

The chain joins TRBV9 to TRBJ1-6, with a tentative D call TRBD1 (5 bases). Trimming left V 0 bases short and J 5 bases short, with 18 bases between. CDR1 and CDR2 (germline): SGDLS, YYNGEE. The CDR3 length is 18 residues. CDR3 DNA sequence: TGTGCCAGCAGCGTAGGGGGGGACTGGAGTAAAAATAATTCACCCCTCCACTTT. Its translation: CASSVGGDWSKNNSPLHF.

This clone was counted a single time. The rearrangement uses TRBV20-1 and TRBJ2-2; 16 positions agree with TRBD2. The CDR3 runs 16 residues. CDR1 DFQATT and CDR2 SNEGSKA come from the germline V gene (reference sequence). Trimming took 3 bases from V and 4 from J; bases not matched to a gene: 2. This chain's CDR3 is CSASGTSGGATGELFF. The CDR3 bases are TGCAGTGCTAGTGGGACTAGCGGGGGGGCCACCGGGGAGCTGTTTTTT.

The rearrangement joins TRBV5-3 to TRBJ2-1; TRBD2 might be the D (5 bases). TRBV5-3 is assigned to the ORF class and has an uncertain function. There are 11 residues in the CDR3. Trimming removed 10 bases at V and 8 bases at J, with 13 bases between. The CDR3 loop is CARRERDEQFF. The CDR3, as DNA: TGTGCCCGACGGGAAAGGGATGAGCAGTTCTTC.

The rearrangement joins TRBV5-1 to TRBJ1-2; D gene ambiguous. Trimming pared 5 bases from V and 5 bases from J, leaving 16 bases between. The CDR3 has 14 amino acids. Germline V gene sequence: CDR1 SGHRS, CDR2 YFSETQ. CDR3 bases: TGCGCCAGCAGAACGGTGGTTGGGGTGTATGGCTACACCTTC. Protein: CASRTVVGVYGYTF.

The chain joins TRBV15 to TRBJ2-3; a weak D match, TRBD2 (6 bases). Germline V gene lookup returns CDR1 LNHNV and CDR2 YYDKDF (reference sequence). V gave up 4 bases and J gave up 2 bases, with 13 bases separating them. The CDR3 sequence is 15 residues long. The CDR3 DNA reads TGTGCCACCAGCACTGAGACTAGAATCACAGATACGCAGTATTTT. This codes for CATSTETRITDTQYF.

V and J are TRBV2 and TRBJ2-7, with TRBD1 identical over 8 bases. Trimming at V came to 5 bases and at J to 3 bases, leaving 3 bases not matched to a gene. The CDR3 has 13 amino acids. Germline CDR1 and CDR2: SNHLY and FYNNEI. The CDR3 spells CASSSDRVYEQYF. For the CDR3, the DNA is TGTGCCAGCAGTTCGGACAGGGTCTACGAGCAGTACTTC.

This clone was counted once. The V gene is TRBV5-1, the J gene TRBJ1-1; D is uncertain. The CDR3 is made up of 14 amino acids. The V and J ends lost 0 bases and 4 bases respectively, with 10 bases between them. Germline assignment: CDR1 SGHRS and CDR2 YFSETQ. This CDR3 is CASSLGAGSTEAFF. DNA of the CDR3: TGCGCCAGCAGCTTGGGGGCGGGGAGCACTGAAGCTTTCTTT.

This sequence joins TRBV3-1 (or the pseudogene TRBV3-2) and TRBJ1-1, with no clear D. Germline values: CDR1 LGHDT, CDR2 YNNKEL (reference sequence). Trimming took off 4 bases at V and 3 bases at J, with 12 bases between the two ends. This CDR3 contains 14 residues. The CDR3 DNA is TGTGCCAGCAGCCTTTACAACGAGGACACTGAAGCTTTCTTT. Translation gives CASSLYNEDTEAFF.